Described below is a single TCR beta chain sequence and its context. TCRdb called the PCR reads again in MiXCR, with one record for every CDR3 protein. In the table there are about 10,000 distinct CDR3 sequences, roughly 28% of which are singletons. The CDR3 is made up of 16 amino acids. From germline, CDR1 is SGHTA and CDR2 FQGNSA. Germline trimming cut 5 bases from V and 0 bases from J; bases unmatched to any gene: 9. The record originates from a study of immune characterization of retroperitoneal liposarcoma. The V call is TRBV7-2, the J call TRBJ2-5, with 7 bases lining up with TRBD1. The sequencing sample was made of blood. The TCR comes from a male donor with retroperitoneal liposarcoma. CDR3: CASSNRDSNYQETQYF. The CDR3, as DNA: TGTGCCAGCAGCAACCGGGACAGCAATTACCAAGAGACCCAGTACTTC. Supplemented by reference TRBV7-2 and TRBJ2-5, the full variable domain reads GAGVSQSPSNKVTEKGKDVELRCDPISGHTALYWYRQSLGQGLEFLIYFQGNSAPDKSGLPSDRFSAERTGGSVSTLTIQRTQQEDSAVYLCASSNRDSNYQETQYFGPGTRLLVL.